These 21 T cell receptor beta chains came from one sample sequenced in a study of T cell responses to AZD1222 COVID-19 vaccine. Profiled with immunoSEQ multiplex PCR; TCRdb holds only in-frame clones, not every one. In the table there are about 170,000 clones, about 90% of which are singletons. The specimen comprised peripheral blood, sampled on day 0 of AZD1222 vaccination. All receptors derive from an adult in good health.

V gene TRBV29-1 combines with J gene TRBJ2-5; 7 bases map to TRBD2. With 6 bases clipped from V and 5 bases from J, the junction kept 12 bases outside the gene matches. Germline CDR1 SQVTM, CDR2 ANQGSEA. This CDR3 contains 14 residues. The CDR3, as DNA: TGCAGCGTCCCTCTGCGGGAGCGATGGGAGACCCAGTACTTC. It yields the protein CSVPLRERWETQYF.

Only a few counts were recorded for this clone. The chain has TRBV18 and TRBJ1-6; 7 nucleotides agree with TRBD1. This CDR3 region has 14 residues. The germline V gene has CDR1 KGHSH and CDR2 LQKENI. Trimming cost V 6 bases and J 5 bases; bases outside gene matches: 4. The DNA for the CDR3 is TGTGCCAGCTCTCCGGACAGGAATAATTCACCCCTCCACTTT. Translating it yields CASSPDRNNSPLHF. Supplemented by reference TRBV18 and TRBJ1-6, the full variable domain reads NAGVMQNPRHLVRRRGQEARLRCSPMKGHSHVYWYRQLPEEGLKFMVYLQKENIIDESGMPKERFSAEFPKEGPSILRIQQVVRGDSAAYFCASSPDRNNSPLHFGNGTRLTVT.

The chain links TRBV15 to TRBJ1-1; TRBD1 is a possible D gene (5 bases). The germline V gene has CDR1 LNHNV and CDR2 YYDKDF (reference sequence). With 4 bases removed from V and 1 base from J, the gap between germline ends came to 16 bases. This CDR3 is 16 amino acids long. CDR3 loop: CATSTRPRVANTEAFF. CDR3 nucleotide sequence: TGTGCCACCAGCACTCGACCCAGGGTAGCGAACACTGAAGCTTTCTTT. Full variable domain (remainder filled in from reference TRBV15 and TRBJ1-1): DAMVIQNPRYQVTQFGKPVTLSCSQTLNHNVMYWYQQKSSQAPKLLFHYYDKDFNNEADTPDNFQSRRPNTSFCFLDIRSPGLGDTAMYLCATSTRPRVANTEAFFGQGTRLTVV.

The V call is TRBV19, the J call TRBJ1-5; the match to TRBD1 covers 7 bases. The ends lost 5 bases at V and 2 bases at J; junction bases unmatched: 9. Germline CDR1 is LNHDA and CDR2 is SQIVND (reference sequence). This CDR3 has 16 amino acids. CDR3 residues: CASSPQTGYRNQPQHF. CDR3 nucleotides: TGTGCCAGTAGTCCGCAGACAGGGTATCGCAATCAGCCCCAGCATTTT.

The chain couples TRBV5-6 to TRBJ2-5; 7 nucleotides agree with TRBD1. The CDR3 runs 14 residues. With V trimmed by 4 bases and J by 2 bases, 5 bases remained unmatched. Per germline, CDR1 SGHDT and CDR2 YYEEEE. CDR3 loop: CASSKDRNQETQYF. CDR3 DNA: TGTGCCAGCAGCAAGGACAGGAATCAAGAGACCCAGTACTTC.

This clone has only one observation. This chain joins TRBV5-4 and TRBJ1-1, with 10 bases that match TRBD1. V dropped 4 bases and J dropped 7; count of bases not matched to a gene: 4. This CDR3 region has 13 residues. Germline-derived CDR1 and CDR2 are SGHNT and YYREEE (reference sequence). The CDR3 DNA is TGTGCCAGCAGCCCCCGGGACAGGGGTGAAGCTTTCTTT. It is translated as CASSPRDRGEAFF.

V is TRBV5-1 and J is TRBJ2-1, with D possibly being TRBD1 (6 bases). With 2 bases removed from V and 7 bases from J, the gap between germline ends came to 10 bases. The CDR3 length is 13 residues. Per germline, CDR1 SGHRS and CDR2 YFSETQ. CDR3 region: CASSFQGKNEQFF. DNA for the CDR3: TGCGCCAGCAGCTTTCAGGGGAAAAATGAGCAGTTCTTC.

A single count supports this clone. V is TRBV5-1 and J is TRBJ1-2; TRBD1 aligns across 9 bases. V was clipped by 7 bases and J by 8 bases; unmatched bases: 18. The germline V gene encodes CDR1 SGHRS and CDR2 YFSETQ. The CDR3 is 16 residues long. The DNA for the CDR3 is TGCGCCAGCGGCCTGGGCTTGGGACAGGGTGAGAAGGGCTACACCTTC. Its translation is CASGLGLGQGEKGYTF.

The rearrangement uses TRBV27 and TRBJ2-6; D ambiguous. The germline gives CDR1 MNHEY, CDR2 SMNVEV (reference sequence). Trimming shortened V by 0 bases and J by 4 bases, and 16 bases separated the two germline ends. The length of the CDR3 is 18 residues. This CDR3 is CASSLSGVSPFGANVLTF. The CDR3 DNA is TGTGCCAGCAGTTTATCTGGGGTATCCCCTTTCGGGGCCAACGTCCTGACTTTC.

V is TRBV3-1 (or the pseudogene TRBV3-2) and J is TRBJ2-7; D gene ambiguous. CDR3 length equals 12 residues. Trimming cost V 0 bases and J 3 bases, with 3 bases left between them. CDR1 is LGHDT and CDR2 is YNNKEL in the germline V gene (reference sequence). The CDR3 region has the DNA TGTGCCAGCAGCCAAGATGGCTACGAGCAGTACTTC. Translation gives CASSQDGYEQYF.

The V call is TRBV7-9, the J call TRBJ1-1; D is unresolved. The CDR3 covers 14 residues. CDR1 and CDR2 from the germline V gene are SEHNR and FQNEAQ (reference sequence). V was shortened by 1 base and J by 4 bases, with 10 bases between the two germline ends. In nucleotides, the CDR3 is TGTGCCAGCAGCTTAGGCCGCGCGAGCACTGAAGCTTTCTTT. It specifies CASSLGRASTEAFF.

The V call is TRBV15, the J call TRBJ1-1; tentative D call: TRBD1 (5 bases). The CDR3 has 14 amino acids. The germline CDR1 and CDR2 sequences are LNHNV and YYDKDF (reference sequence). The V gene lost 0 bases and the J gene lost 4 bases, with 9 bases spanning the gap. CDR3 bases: TGTGCCACCAGCAGAGATAAAGGGGCCACTGAAGCTTTCTTT. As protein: CATSRDKGATEAFF.

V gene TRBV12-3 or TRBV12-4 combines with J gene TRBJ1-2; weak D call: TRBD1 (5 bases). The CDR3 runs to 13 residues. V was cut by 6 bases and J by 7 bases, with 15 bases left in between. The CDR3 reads CASSRGAPGGYTF. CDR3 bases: TGTGCCAGCAGCCGGGGCGCGCCGGGTGGCTACACCTTC.

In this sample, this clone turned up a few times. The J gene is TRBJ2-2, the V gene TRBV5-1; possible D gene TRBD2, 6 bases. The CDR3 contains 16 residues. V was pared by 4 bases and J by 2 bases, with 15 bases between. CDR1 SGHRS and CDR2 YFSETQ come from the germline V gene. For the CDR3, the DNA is TGCGCCAGCAGCGGCTCACCGGGAGCAAACACCGGGGAGCTGTTTTTT. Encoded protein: CASSGSPGANTGELFF.

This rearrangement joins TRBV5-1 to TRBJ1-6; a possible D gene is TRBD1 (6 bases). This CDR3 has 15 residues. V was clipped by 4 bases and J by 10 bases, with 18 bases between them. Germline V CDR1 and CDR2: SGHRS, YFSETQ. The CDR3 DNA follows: TGCGCCAGCAGCCTGGGAAATCCAGGGGAATCACCCCTCCACTTT. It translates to CASSLGNPGESPLHF.

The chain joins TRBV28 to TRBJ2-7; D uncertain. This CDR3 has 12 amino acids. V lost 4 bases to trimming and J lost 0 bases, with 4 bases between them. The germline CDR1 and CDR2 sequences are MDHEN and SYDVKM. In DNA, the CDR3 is TGTGCCAGCAGTTCTTTCTCCTACGAGCAGTACTTC. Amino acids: CASSSFSYEQYF.

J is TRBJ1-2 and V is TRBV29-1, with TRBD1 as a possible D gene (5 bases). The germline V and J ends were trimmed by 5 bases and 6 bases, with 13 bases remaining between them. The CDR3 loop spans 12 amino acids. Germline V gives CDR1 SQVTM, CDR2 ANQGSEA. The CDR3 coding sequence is TGCAGCGTTTCACGTACGGGGGATGGCTACACCTTC. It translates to CSVSRTGDGYTF.

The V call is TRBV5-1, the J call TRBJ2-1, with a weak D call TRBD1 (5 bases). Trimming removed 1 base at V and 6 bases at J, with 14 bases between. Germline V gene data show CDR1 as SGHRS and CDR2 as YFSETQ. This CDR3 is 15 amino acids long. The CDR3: CASSLRLEDTNEQFF. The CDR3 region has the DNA TGCGCCAGCAGCTTGCGGCTAGAGGACACCAATGAGCAGTTCTTC.

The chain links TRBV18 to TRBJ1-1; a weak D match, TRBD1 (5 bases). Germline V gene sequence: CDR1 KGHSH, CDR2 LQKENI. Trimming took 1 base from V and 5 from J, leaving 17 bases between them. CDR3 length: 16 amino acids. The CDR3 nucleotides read TGTGCCAGCTCACCACGTTCCCCCAACGGGGGAACTGAAGCTTTCTTT. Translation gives CASSPRSPNGGTEAFF.

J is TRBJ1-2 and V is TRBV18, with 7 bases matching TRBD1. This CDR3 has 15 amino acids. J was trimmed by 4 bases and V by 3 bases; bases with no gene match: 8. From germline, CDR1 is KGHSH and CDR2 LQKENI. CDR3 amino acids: CASSPGQNLFYGYTF. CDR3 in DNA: TGTGCCAGCTCACCGGGACAGAACTTATTCTATGGCTACACCTTC. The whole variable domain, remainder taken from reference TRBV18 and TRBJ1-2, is NAGVMQNPRHLVRRRGQEARLRCSPMKGHSHVYWYRQLPEEGLKFMVYLQKENIIDESGMPKERFSAEFPKEGPSILRIQQVVRGDSAAYFCASSPGQNLFYGYTFGSGTRLTVV.

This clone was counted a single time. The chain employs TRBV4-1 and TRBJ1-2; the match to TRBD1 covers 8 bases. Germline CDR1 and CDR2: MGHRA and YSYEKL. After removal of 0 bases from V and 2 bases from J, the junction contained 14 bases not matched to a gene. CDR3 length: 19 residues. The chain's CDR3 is CASSQDRTFGRGLNYGYTF. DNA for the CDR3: TGCGCCAGCAGCCAAGATCGCACATTCGGCAGGGGGCTGAACTATGGCTACACCTTC.